A selection of T cell receptor beta chains follows, all from one sample in a study of T cell responses to AZD1222 COVID-19 vaccine. Repertoires were generated with immunoSEQ multiplex PCR, while TCRdb's copy carries only in-frame clones and drops some. The table includes hundreds of thousands of clones, 85% to 95% detected once. The source material was peripheral blood, sampled on day 0 of MenACWY control vaccination. These receptors all stem from an adult in good health. Each CDR3 is given with its conserved first and last residue. The order of the fields is D gene, clone size, V gene, J gene, CDR3 protein, CDR3 DNA. The D gene is left open where the match is weak. Part of the rows lack a size; the others show once, few, many or a class for expanded clones.

D: .; size: .; V: TRBV28; J: TRBJ1-4; CDR3: CASSFGGNEKLFF; DNA: TGTGCCAGCAGTTTTGGGGGTAATGAAAAACTGTTTTTT
D: .; size: .; V: TRBV19; J: TRBJ2-2; CDR3: CASSRPSNTGELFF; DNA: TGTGCCAGTAGTCGCCCTTCGAACACCGGGGAGCTGTTTTTT
D: TRBD1; size: .; V: TRBV7-2; J: TRBJ1-2; CDR3: CASSLGFWDRGDHGYTF; DNA: TGTGCCAGCAGCTTAGGGTTTTGGGACAGGGGTGATCATGGCTACACCTTC
D: .; size: .; V: TRBV29-1; J: TRBJ1-2; CDR3: CSVLWAGGYTF; DNA: TGCAGCGTTCTGTGGGCGGGTGGCTACACCTTC
D: .; size: .; V: TRBV30; J: TRBJ2-7; CDR3: CAGAGRDSYYEQYF; DNA: TGTGCCGGAGCTGGGAGAGACAGCTACTACGAGCAGTACTTC
D: .; size: .; V: TRBV6-5; J: TRBJ2-4; CDR3: CASSNRGNPKNIQYF; DNA: TGTGCCAGCAGTAATCGGGGGAACCCCAAAAACATTCAGTACTTC
D: TRBD1; size: .; V: TRBV9; J: TRBJ1-1; CDR3: CASNRQGDTEAFF; DNA: TGTGCCAGCAACCGACAGGGAGACACTGAAGCTTTCTTT
D: TRBD1; size: .; V: TRBV27; J: TRBJ1-2; CDR3: CASSAPGQVIITF; DNA: TGTGCCAGCAGTGCTCCGGGACAGGTTATAATAACCTTC
D: .; size: few; V: TRBV5-1; J: TRBJ2-7; CDR3: CASSLEDTLQGNYEQYF; DNA: TGCGCCAGCAGCTTGGAAGACACGTTGCAGGGCAACTACGAGCAGTACTTC
D: TRBD2; size: .; V: TRBV7-3; J: TRBJ2-3; CDR3: CASSFSGGADTQYF; DNA: TGTGCCAGCAGCTTTAGCGGGGGGGCCGATACGCAGTATTTT
D: .; size: .; V: TRBV28; J: TRBJ1-1; CDR3: CASSLASGGNTEAFF; DNA: TGTGCCAGCAGTTTAGCCTCCGGGGGGAACACTGAAGCTTTCTTT
D: TRBD1; size: .; V: TRBV5-8; J: TRBJ1-3; CDR3: CASSSGTAGNTIYF; DNA: TGTGCCAGCAGCTCCGGGACAGCTGGAAACACCATATATTTT
D: TRBD1; size: .; V: TRBV29-1; J: TRBJ1-1; CDR3: CSVLPMEPPGTGETEAFF; DNA: TGCAGCGTTCTCCCTATGGAGCCACCAGGGACAGGGGAGACTGAAGCTTTCTTT
D: .; size: .; V: TRBV7-8; J: TRBJ2-7; CDR3: CASSRGIHEQYF; DNA: TGTGCCAGCTCCCGGGGGATCCACGAGCAGTACTTC
D: TRBD2; size: .; V: TRBV7-2; J: TRBJ2-5; CDR3: CASSRRTSGGQETQYF; DNA: TGTGCCAGCAGCAGAAGGACTAGCGGGGGCCAAGAGACCCAGTACTTC
D: .; size: .; V: TRBV24-1; J: TRBJ2-7; CDR3: CATSDFGGGYEQYF; DNA: TGTGCCACCAGTGATTTTGGGGGCGGCTACGAGCAGTACTTC
D: TRBD1; size: .; V: TRBV14; J: TRBJ1-2; CDR3: CASSQEVRQGGYTF; DNA: TGTGCCAGCAGCCAAGAGGTCCGACAGGGCGGCTACACCTTC
D: .; size: .; V: TRBV28; J: TRBJ1-4; CDR3: CASRGRGTNEKLFF; DNA: TGTGCCAGTAGGGGTCGGGGTACTAATGAAAAACTGTTTTTT
D: TRBD1; size: .; V: TRBV10-3; J: TRBJ1-1; CDR3: CAISGDRGNTEAFF; DNA: TGTGCCATCAGTGGGGACAGGGGGAACACTGAAGCTTTCTTT
D: .; size: .; V: TRBV3-1/TRBV3-2; J: TRBJ1-2; CDR3: CASSQDRWDYGYTF; DNA: TGTGCCAGCAGCCAAGATCGTTGGGACTATGGCTACACCTTC
D: TRBD1; size: once; V: TRBV3-1/TRBV3-2; J: TRBJ1-6; CDR3: CASSYGQDNSPLHF; DNA: TGTGCCAGCAGCTATGGACAGGATAATTCACCCCTCCACTTT
D: .; size: .; V: TRBV6-2/TRBV6-3; J: TRBJ1-6; CDR3: CASSWSTPRNSPLHF; DNA: TGTGCCAGCAGTTGGTCGACACCGAGAAATTCACCCCTCCACTTT
D: .; size: .; V: TRBV5-1; J: TRBJ1-1; CDR3: CASSKGTEAFF; DNA: TGCGCCAGCAGCAAGGGAACTGAAGCTTTCTTT
D: TRBD1; size: .; V: TRBV7-9; J: TRBJ2-7; CDR3: CASSTGQGSYEQYF; DNA: TGTGCCAGCAGCACGGGACAGGGATCCTACGAGCAGTACTTC
D: .; size: .; V: TRBV19; J: TRBJ1-1; CDR3: CASRSRDEAFF; DNA: TGTGCCAGTAGGTCAAGAGATGAAGCTTTCTTT
D: TRBD1; size: .; V: TRBV29-1; J: TRBJ1-5; CDR3: CSVSQGARQPQHF; DNA: TGCAGCGTTAGTCAGGGGGCTAGGCAGCCCCAGCATTTT
D: TRBD2; size: .; V: TRBV3-1/TRBV3-2; J: TRBJ2-1; CDR3: CASSQGLAGGDYNEQFF; DNA: TGTGCCAGCAGCCAAGGCCTAGCGGGGGGTGATTACAATGAGCAGTTCTTC
D: .; size: .; V: TRBV4-1; J: TRBJ2-1; CDR3: CASSQVEGGARNEQFF; DNA: TGCGCCAGCAGCCAAGTTGAAGGGGGGGCCCGCAATGAGCAGTTCTTC
D: .; size: .; V: TRBV10-2; J: TRBJ2-7; CDR3: CASSRTDTETYGQYF; DNA: TGCGCCAGCAGCCGGACGGACACGGAGACCTACGGGCAGTACTTC
D: TRBD1; size: .; V: TRBV6-6; J: TRBJ2-7; CDR3: CASSSNRGNEQYF; DNA: TGTGCCAGCAGTTCCAACAGGGGAAACGAGCAGTACTTC
D: .; size: .; V: TRBV15; J: TRBJ2-5; CDR3: CATSRDHIRGPETQYF; DNA: TGTGCCACCAGCAGAGATCACATCCGGGGTCCGGAGACCCAGTACTTC
D: .; size: once; V: TRBV6-5; J: TRBJ2-7; CDR3: CASSYSRWQGGEQYF; DNA: TGTGCCAGCAGTTACTCGAGGTGGCAGGGTGGCGAGCAGTACTTC
D: TRBD1; size: .; V: TRBV2; J: TRBJ1-2; CDR3: CASSDFGTGGYTF; DNA: TGTGCCAGCAGTGATTTTGGGACAGGGGGCTACACCTTC